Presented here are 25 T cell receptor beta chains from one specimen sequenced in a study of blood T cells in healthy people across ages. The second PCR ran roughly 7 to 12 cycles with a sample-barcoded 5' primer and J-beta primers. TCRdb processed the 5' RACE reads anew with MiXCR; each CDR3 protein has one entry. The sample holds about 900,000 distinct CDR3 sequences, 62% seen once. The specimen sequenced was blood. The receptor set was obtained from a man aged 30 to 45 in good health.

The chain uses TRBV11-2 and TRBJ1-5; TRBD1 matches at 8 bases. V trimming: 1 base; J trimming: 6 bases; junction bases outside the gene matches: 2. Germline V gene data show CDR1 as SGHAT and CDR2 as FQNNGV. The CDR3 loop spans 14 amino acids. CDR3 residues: CASSLVRGRQPQHF. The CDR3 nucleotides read TGTGCCAGCAGCTTAGTCAGGGGGCGTCAGCCCCAGCATTTT.

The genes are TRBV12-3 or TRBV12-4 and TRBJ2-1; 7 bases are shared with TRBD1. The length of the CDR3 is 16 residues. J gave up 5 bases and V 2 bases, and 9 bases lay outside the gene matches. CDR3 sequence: CASSLLPQGVDNEQFF. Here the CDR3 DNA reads TGTGCCAGCAGTTTATTGCCGCAGGGGGTGGACAATGAGCAGTTCTTC.

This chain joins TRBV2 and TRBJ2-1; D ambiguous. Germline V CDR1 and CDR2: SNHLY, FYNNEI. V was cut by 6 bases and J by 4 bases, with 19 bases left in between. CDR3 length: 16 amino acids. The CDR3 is CASRANPRPLYNEQFF. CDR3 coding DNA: TGTGCCAGCAGAGCCAACCCCAGGCCCTTATACAATGAGCAGTTCTTC.

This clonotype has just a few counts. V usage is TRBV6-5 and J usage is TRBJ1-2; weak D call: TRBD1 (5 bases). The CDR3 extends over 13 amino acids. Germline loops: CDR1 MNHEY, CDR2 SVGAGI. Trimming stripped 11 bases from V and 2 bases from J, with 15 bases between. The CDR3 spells CAASREKNYGYTF. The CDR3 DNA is TGTGCCGCCTCCAGGGAGAAGAACTATGGCTACACCTTC.

CDR3 in DNA: TGTGCCACCAACGGGGACAGGGAAGCAGATACGCAGTATTTT. Translated: CATNGDREADTQYF. The V and J genes are TRBV24-1 and TRBJ2-3, with 9 bases matching TRBD1. Germline lookup yields CDR1 KGHDR and CDR2 SFDVKD. The CDR3 covers 14 residues. V lost 8 bases to trimming and J lost 4 bases; unmatched junction nucleotides: 6.

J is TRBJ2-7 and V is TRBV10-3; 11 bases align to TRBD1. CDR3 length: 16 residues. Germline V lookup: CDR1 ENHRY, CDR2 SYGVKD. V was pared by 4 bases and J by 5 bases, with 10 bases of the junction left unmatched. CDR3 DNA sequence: TGTGCCATCAGTGGGGATGGGACAGGGGGATTCAACGAGCAGTACTTC. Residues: CAISGDGTGGFNEQYF.

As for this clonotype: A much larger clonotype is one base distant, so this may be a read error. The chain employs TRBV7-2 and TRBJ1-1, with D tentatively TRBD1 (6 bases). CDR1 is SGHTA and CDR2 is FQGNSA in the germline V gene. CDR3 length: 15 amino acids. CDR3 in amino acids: CAGSPSLTGLSEAFF. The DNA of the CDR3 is TGTGCCGGCAGCCCCAGTCTGACAGGACTGTCTGAAGCTTTCTTT.

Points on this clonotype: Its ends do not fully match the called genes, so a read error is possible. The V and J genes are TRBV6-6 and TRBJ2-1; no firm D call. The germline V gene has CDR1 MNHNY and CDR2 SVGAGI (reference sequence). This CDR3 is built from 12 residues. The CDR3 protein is CAGSYGSSEQFF. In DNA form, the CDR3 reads TGTGCCGGCAGTTACGGGTCTAGTGAGCAGTTCTTC.

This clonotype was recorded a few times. The CDR3 protein is CSASWETQYF. CDR3 sequence (DNA): TGCAGTGCTAGTTGGGAGACCCAGTACTTC. The chain has TRBV20-1 and TRBJ2-5; D gene unclear. The V end was cut by 3 bases, the J end by 5 bases, with 4 bases between. Germline V gene lookup returns CDR1 DFQATT and CDR2 SNEGSKA (reference sequence). The CDR3 spans 10 residues.

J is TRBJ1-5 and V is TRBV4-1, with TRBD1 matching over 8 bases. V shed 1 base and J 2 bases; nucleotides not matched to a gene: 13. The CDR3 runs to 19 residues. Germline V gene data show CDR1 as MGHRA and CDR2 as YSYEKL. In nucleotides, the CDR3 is TGCGCCAGCAGCCAAGCATGGTACAGGGGGGGCAAGGGCAATCAGCCCCAGCATTTT. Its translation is CASSQAWYRGGKGNQPQHF.

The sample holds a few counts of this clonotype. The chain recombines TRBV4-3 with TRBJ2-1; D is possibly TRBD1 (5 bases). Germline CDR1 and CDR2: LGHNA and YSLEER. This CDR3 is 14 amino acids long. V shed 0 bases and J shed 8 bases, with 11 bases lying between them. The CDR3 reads CASSQEAQGDEQFF. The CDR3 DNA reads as TGCGCCAGCAGCCAAGAGGCCCAGGGCGATGAGCAGTTCTTC.

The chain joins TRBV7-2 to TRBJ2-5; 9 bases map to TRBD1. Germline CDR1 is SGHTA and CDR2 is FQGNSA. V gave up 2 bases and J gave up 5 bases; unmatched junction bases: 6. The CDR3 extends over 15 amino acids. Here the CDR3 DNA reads TGTGCCAGCAGCTTAACCCCCGGGACAGGGGAGACCCAGTACTTC. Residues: CASSLTPGTGETQYF.

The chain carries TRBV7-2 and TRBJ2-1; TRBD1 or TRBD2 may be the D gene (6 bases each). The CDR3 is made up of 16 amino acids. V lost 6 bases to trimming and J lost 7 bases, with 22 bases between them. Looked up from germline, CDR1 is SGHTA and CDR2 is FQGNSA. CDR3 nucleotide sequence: TGTGCCAGCAGGCCCCAAGGGGGGCTTTTAGGGAATGAGCAGTTCTTC. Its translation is CASRPQGGLLGNEQFF.

DNA of the CDR3: TGTGCCAGCAGTGACGAGGTCGGCTACGAGCAGTACTTC. Its translation: CASSDEVGYEQYF. V gene TRBV6-5 combines with J gene TRBJ2-4; D unresolved. The DNA end is a closer match to TRBJ2-7, so the J assignment may be wrong. The germline V gene has CDR1 MNHEY and CDR2 SVGAGI. This CDR3 has 13 residues.

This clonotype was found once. In DNA, the CDR3 is TGTGCCAGCAGCTTAGGTCGCAGGGCAGGCTCACCCCTCCACTTT. This codes for CASSLGRRAGSPLHF. The V call is TRBV7-2, the J call TRBJ1-6; D may be TRBD1 (5 bases). The germline V and J ends were trimmed by 1 base and 10 bases, with 14 bases remaining between them. The germline CDR1 and CDR2 sequences are SGHTA and FQGNSA. CDR3 length equals 15 residues.

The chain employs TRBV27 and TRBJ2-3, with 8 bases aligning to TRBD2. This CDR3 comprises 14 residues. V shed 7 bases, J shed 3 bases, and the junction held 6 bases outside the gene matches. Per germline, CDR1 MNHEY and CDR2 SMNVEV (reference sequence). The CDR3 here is CASNIAGRTDTQYF. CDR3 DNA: TGTGCCAGCAATATAGCGGGGCGGACAGATACGCAGTATTTT.

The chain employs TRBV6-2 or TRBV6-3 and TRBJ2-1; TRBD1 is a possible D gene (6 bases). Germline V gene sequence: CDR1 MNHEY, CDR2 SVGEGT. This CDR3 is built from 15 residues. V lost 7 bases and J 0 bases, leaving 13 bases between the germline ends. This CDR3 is CASNLQGPSYNEQFF. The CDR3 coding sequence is TGTGCCAGCAACCTACAGGGCCCCTCCTACAATGAGCAGTTCTTC.

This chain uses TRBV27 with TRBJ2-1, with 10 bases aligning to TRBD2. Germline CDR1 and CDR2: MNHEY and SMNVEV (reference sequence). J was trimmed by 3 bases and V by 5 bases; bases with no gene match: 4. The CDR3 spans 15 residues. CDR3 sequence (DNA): TGTGCCAGCAGTATTAGCGGGGGGTTCTACAATGAGCAGTTCTTC. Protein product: CASSISGGFYNEQFF.

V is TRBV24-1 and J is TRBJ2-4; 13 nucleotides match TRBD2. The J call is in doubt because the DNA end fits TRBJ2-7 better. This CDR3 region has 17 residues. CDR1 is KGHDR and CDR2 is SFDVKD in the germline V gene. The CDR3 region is CATSGKGTSGDPYEQYF. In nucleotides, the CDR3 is TGTGCCACCAGTGGTAAGGGGACTAGCGGGGACCCCTACGAGCAGTACTTC.

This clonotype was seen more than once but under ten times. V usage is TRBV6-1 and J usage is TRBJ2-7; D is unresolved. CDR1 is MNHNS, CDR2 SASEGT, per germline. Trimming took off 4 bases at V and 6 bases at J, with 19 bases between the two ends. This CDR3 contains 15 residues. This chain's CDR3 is CASSGRATPRVEQYF. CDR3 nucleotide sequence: TGTGCCAGCAGTGGTCGGGCCACCCCACGGGTCGAGCAGTACTTC.

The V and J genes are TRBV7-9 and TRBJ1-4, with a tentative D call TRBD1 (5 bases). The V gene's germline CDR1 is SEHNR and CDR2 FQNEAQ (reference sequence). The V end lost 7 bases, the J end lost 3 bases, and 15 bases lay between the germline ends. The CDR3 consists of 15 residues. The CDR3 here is CASTGFRDPNEKLFF. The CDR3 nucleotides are TGTGCCAGCACGGGTTTCAGGGACCCTAATGAAAAACTGTTTTTT.

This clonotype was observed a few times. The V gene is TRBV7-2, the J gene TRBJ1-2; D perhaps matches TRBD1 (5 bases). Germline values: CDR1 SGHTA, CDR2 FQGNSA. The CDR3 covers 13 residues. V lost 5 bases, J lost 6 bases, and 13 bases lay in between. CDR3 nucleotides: TGTGCCAGCAGCGTAGTGGGGGGTGATGGCTACACCTTC. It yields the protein CASSVVGGDGYTF.

CDR3 coding DNA: TGTGCCAGCGGGGGACAGGGAACCTACAATGAGCAGTTCTTC. Translated: CASGGQGTYNEQFF. The gene calls are TRBV7-9 and TRBJ2-1, with 9 positions matching TRBD1. The CDR3 is 14 residues long. Per the germline V gene, CDR1 is SEHNR and CDR2 is FQNEAQ (reference sequence). The trim removed 8 bases at V and 2 bases at J, leaving 4 bases unmatched.

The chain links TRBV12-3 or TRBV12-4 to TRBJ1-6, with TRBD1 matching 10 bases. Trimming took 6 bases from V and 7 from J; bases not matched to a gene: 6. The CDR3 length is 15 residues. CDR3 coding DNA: TGTGCCAGCAGAACAACGGGACAGGGGAATTCACCCCTCCACTTT. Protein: CASRTTGQGNSPLHF.

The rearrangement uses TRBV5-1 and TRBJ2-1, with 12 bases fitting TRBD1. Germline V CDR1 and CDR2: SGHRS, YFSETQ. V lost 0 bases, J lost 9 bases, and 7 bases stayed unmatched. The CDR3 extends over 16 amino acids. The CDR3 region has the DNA TGCGCCAGCAGCTTGGGGGGGACAGGGGGCCGGGCTGAGCAGTTCTTC. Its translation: CASSLGGTGGRAEQFF.